This T cell receptor beta chain is drawn from a study of shared clonotypes between healthy human individuals. Trimming cost V 3 bases and J 13 bases, with 15 bases left between them. The CDR3 extends over 12 amino acids. Germline values: CDR1 MGHDK, CDR2 SYGVNS. As originally analysed: Filtering differed because ImmunoSEQ produced junction-only sequences that carried no quality scores. Sequencing used immunoSEQ multiplex PCR; TCRdb keeps in-frame clones, though not all of them. That table gives V, J and clone size, and the DNA gave D and trimming. The sample records millions of clones, approximately 90% being singletons.

Material: naive CD4+ T cells sorted from blood. As to subset: CD45RA+ positively selected. This TCR was recovered from a man aged 18 to 30 in good health. The V call is TRBV25-1, the J call TRBJ2-5; D gene ambiguous. The CDR3 DNA is TGTGCCAGCAGTGAGGGGTTCCGATTACGGTACTTC. Amino acids: CASSEGFRLRYF.